Below are 5 T cell receptor beta chains sequenced from a single sample in a study of blood T cell repertoires in COVID-19. The method was immunoSEQ multiplex PCR; TCRdb's version includes in-frame clones alone and lacks a portion of them. The repertoire has about 91,000 clones, about four fifths of them found once; the top ten carry roughly a quarter. Specimen: peripheral blood. The receptors shown here come from a man in his 70s with acute or convalescent COVID-19.

The table lists this clone with a count of one. The rearrangement links TRBV19 to TRBJ2-1, with 7 bases identical to TRBD1. The CDR3 is 13 amino acids. The germline gives CDR1 LNHDA, CDR2 SQIVND (reference sequence). The V gene end was trimmed by 3 bases and the J gene end by 9 bases; junction bases not matched to a gene: 5. The CDR3 coding sequence is TGTGCCAGTAGTATTAGTGCAGGGGGTGAGCAGTTCTTC. This sequence encodes CASSISAGGEQFF.

This chain uses TRBV5-6 with TRBJ1-4; possibly TRBD1 for D (5 bases). This CDR3 has 17 residues. The V gene's germline CDR1 is SGHDT and CDR2 YYEEEE. V lost 7 bases and J 0 bases, leaving 19 bases between the germline ends. The CDR3 spells CASYRWGEPTTNEKLFF. The CDR3 bases are TGTGCCAGCTACCGCTGGGGGGAGCCGACAACTAATGAAAAACTGTTTTTT. The complete variable domain, with remaining parts taken from reference TRBV5-6 and TRBJ1-4, reads DAGVTQSPTHLIKTRGQQVTLRCSPKSGHDTVSWYQQALGQGPQFIFQYYEEEERQRGNFPDRFSGHQFPNYSSELNVNALLLGDSALYLCASYRWGEPTTNEKLFFGSGTQLSVL.

This clone was counted only a few times. J is TRBJ2-3 and V is TRBV7-2; tentatively, D is TRBD2 (6 bases). Germline CDR1 reads SGHTA; CDR2 reads FQGNSA. V dropped 7 bases and J dropped 7 bases, with 15 bases sitting between them. CDR3 length equals 13 residues. For the CDR3, the DNA is TGTGCCAGCACCGGGACCGGGAGAAATACGCAGTATTTT. Its translation: CASTGTGRNTQYF.

The chain has TRBV14 and TRBJ2-7, with D hard to call. CDR1 and CDR2 (germline): SGHDN, FVKESK. This CDR3 contains 15 residues. Trimming took off 1 base at V and 3 bases at J, with 13 bases between the two ends. The CDR3 DNA follows: TGTGCCAGCAGCCAAGCTACACAGATAGTCTACGAGCAGTACTTC. The encoded protein is CASSQATQIVYEQYF.

This clone turned up a few times. The chain is built from TRBV10-1 and TRBJ1-6, with D possibly matching TRBD1 (6 bases). This CDR3 region has 14 residues. V was cut by 5 bases and J by 10 bases, with 15 bases left in between. The germline V gene encodes CDR1 WNHNN and CDR2 SYGVQD (reference sequence). The CDR3: CASSSRQEYSPLHF. The CDR3 nucleotides read TGCGCCAGCAGTTCACGACAGGAATACTCACCCCTCCACTTT.